This is a list of T cell receptor beta chains from one sample in a study of cytomegalovirus exposure and HLA in healthy donors. Here immunoSEQ multiplex PCR was the method, and the copy in TCRdb shows in-frame clones only, minus some. Here the sample spans some 160,000 clones, about 79% being singletons. Specimen: PBMCs. The receptors here all came from a woman aged 25 to 45 in good health and CMV-seronegative. CDR3s include the opening cysteine and the closing phenylalanine or tryptophan. A D gene is named only where the DNA matches it firmly. The listing skips clone size in some rows; elsewhere it reads once, few, many or a size class.

TRBV4-3	TRBD1	.	TRBJ1-2	18	TGCGCCAGCAGCCAAGACCGCGCGACAGGGGTAGTCAACTATGGCTACACCTTC	CASSQDRATGVVNYGYTF
TRBV20-1	.	.	TRBJ2-1	11	TGCAGTGCTAGTCGGTCGAATGAGCAGTTCTTC	CSASRSNEQFF
TRBV5-6	TRBD1	.	TRBJ1-1	15	TGTGCCAGCAGCTTGGTAGACAGGGATAGGACTGAAGCTTTCTTT	CASSLVDRDRTEAFF
TRBV7-3	TRBD1	.	TRBJ1-6	19	TGTGCCAGCAGAAGCACCGGGACAGGGGGCAACGGATATAATTCACCCCTCCACTTT	CASRSTGTGGNGYNSPLHF
TRBV30	.	.	TRBJ1-2	10	TGTGCCTTTCTAGTGGCTGGCTACACCTTC	CAFLVAGYTF
TRBV6-5	TRBD1	.	TRBJ1-4	15	TGTGCCAGCAGTTGGGGACAGCGAACTAATGAAAAACTGTTTTTT	CASSWGQRTNEKLFF
TRBV30	.	.	TRBJ1-3	14	TGTGCCTGGAGCACAACCATTCCTGGAAACACCATATATTTT	CAWSTTIPGNTIYF
TRBV6-1	TRBD1	.	TRBJ2-7	15	TGTGCCAGCAGTGAATGGGACAGGGCCTCCTACGAGCAGTACTTC	CASSEWDRASYEQYF
TRBV7-9	.	.	TRBJ1-6	14	TGTGCCAGCACCGGTGGGGGGTGGAATTCACCCCTCCACTTT	CASTGGGWNSPLHF
TRBV5-6	TRBD1	.	TRBJ1-1	18	TGTGCCAGCAGCTTGAGGCTGGGGACAGGGGACATGAACACTGAAGCTTTCTTT	CASSLRLGTGDMNTEAFF
TRBV6-5	.	few	TRBJ1-1	11	TGTGCCAGCAGTTACGAGTTTGAAGCTTTCTTT	CASSYEFEAFF
TRBV4-1	TRBD1	.	TRBJ2-5	15	TGCGCCAGCAGCCAAGTGGGGGACAGGGGCGAGACCCAGTACTTC	CASSQVGDRGETQYF
TRBV19	.	.	TRBJ1-1	12	TGTGCCAGTAGTTACAGAGTCGCTGAAGCTTTCTTT	CASSYRVAEAFF
TRBV21-1	.	.	TRBJ1-3	16	TGTGCCAGCAGCAAAGGGAGAGGGGGCGGCGGAAACACCATATATTTT	CASSKGRGGGGNTIYF
TRBV5-1	TRBD1	few	TRBJ1-3	15	TGCGCCAGCAGCATGCAGACAGGGCCAAAAAACACCATATATTTT	CASSMQTGPKNTIYF